This T cell receptor (beta chain) appears in the sequencing data of a study of T-cell reconstitution after alpha-beta-depleted transplantation in children. Overall study results and limits: Among T cells one year after transplant, newly produced cells accounted for most counts and diversity. In patients about two months after transplant, alpha-beta T cells reportedly arose from several hundred expanded graft clones. Some patients owed their high day-60 TCRbeta diversity to surviving recipient T cells and thymic progenitors.

V lost 6 bases and J lost 3, with 9 bases in between. CDR3 length: 12 amino acids. In germline, CDR1 is MNHEY, CDR2 SVGAGI. In this sample, this clonotype turned up a few times. Its antigen is not known. This sample's TCRbeta library carried unique molecular identifier barcodes. MiXCR, applied by TCRdb to the PCR reads, yields one record per CDR3 protein. The repertoire has 600,000 or so distinct CDR3 sequences, 23% of them found once; the top ten carry roughly an eighth. The source of this sequence is a boy younger than two who had a stem cell transplant for acute myeloid leukemia, so the T cells may come from the graft donor. The chain joins TRBV6-5 to TRBJ2-7; D is perhaps TRBD1 (5 bases). The sample in question was PBMCs, mostly from graft donor cells, obtained 360 days after TCRalphabeta/CD19-depleted stem cell transplant. The CDR3 nucleotides read TGTGCCAGCAGGGGGCGCGGCTACGAGCAGTACTTC. Protein: CASRGRGYEQYF.